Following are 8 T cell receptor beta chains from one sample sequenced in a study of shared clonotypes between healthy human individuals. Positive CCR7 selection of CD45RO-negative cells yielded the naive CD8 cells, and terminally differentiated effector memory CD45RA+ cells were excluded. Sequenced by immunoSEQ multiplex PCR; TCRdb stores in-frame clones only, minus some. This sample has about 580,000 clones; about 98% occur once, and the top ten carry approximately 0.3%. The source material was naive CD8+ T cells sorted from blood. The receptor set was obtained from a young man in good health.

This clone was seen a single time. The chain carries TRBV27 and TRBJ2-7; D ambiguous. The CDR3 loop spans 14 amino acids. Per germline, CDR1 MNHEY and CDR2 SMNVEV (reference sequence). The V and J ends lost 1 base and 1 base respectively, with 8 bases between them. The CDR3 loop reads CASSLWPGSYEQYF. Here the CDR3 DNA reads TGTGCCAGCAGTTTATGGCCCGGATCCTACGAGCAGTACTTC.

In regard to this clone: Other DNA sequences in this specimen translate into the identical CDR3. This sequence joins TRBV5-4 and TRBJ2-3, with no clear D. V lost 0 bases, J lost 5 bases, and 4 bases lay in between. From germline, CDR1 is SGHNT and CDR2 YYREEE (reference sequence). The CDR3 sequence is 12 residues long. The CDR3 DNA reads TGTGCCAGCAGCTTGGGGGGAGATACGCAGTATTTT. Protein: CASSLGGDTQYF.

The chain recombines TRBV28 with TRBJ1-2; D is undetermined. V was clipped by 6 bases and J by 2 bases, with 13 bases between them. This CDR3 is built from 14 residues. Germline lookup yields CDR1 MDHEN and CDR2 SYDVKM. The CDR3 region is CASSLIDWNYGYTF. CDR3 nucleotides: TGTGCCAGCAGCCTCATTGACTGGAACTATGGCTACACCTTC.

Here the CDR3 DNA reads TGTGCCAGCAGCCCAAAGTGGGGCGGGGTCCACTCCTACGAGCAGTACTTC. This gives the protein CASSPKWGGVHSYEQYF. V usage is TRBV14 and J usage is TRBJ2-7; a possible D gene is TRBD2 (6 bases). The CDR3 totals 17 residues. The V gene lost 4 bases and the J gene lost 0 bases, with 19 bases spanning the gap. The V gene's germline CDR1 is SGHDN and CDR2 FVKESK.

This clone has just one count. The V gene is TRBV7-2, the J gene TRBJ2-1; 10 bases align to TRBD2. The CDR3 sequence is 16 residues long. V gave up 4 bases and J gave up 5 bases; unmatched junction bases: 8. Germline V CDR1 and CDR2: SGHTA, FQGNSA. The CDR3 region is CASSWVLAGRNNEQFF. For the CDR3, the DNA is TGTGCCAGCAGCTGGGTACTAGCGGGGAGAAACAATGAGCAGTTCTTC.

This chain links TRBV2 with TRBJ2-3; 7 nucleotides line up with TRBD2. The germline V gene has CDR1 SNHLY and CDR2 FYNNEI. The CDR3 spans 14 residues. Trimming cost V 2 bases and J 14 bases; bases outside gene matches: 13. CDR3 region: CASSEPAGSGSRYF. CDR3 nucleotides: TGTGCCAGCAGTGAACCAGCGGGAAGTGGTAGCAGGTATTTT.

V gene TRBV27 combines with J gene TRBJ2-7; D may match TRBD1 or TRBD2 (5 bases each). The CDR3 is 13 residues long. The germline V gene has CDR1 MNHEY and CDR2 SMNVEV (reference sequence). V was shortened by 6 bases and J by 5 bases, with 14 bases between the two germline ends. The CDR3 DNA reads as TGTGCCAGCAGAGAGGGGCCCTCGGACGAGCAGTACTTC. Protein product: CASREGPSDEQYF.

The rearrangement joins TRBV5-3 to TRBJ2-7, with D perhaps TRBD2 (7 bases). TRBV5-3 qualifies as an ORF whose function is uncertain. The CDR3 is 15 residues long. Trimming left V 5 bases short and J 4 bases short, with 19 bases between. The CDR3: CARRLGGAEAYEQYF. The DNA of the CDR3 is TGTGCCAGAAGACTGGGGGGGGCCGAGGCGTACGAGCAGTACTTC.